This T cell receptor beta chain was identified in a study of blood T cell repertoires in COVID-19. Some clones are missing from TCRdb's copy, which holds only in-frame ones; the method was immunoSEQ multiplex PCR. The repertoire has roughly 80,000 clones, about 84% of them found once; the top ten carry roughly 15%. This clone was observed a handful of times. CDR1 SEHNR and CDR2 FQNEAQ come from the germline V gene (reference sequence). The CDR3 spans 16 residues. Unmatched junction bases numbered 11, after V lost 5 bases and J lost 4 bases. The sequence came from a woman in her 70s with acute or convalescent COVID-19. Material: peripheral blood. The V gene is TRBV7-9, the J gene TRBJ1-2, with TRBD1 identical over 9 bases. CDR3 residues: CASSPETGGGIYGYTF. In nucleotides, the CDR3 is TGTGCCAGCAGCCCGGAGACAGGGGGGGGTATCTATGGCTACACCTTC.